This entry is about one T cell receptor beta chain. Its antigen is not known. Of the isolated RNA, all was reverse transcribed, and so the sequenced material was expressed TCRB transcripts. Sequencing was performed with immunoSEQ multiplex PCR; in TCRdb, only in-frame clones are kept and a portion is missing. This table holds 310,000 or so clones, 8% found once. This entry is derived from a study of beta chain features in type 1 diabetes. About the study: All of the samples together had some 99 million sorted cells examined. Study results and limitations: When cDNA is sequenced, cells with high TCR expression could be over-represented. Fewer junction insertions and more nucleotide deletions appeared in type 1 diabetes patients. Naive, central memory and Treg TCRB repertoires appeared more alike in patients than in healthy donors.

V dropped 5 bases and J dropped 6 bases, with 14 bases sitting between them. Germline V CDR1 and CDR2: MNHEY, SVGAGI. This CDR3 has 13 amino acids. The sequence came from a woman aged 18-29 years in good health. Sequencing was carried out using central memory CD4+ T cells from blood. The chain couples TRBV6-5 to TRBJ2-7; the D is unclear. DNA of the CDR3: TGTGCCAGCAGTAACCAACCCGCTTCCGAGCAGTACTTC. This translates into CASSNQPASEQYF.